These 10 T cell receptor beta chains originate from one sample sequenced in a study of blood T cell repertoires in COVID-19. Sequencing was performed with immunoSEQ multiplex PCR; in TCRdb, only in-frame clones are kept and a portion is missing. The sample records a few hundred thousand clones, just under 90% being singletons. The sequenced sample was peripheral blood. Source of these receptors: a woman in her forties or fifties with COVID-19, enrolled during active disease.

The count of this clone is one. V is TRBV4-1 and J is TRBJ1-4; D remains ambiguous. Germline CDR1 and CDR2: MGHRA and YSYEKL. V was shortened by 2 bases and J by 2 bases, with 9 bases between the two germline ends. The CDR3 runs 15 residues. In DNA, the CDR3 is TGCGCCAGCAGCCAATCTGGACTGACTAATGAAAAACTGTTTTTT. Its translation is CASSQSGLTNEKLFF.

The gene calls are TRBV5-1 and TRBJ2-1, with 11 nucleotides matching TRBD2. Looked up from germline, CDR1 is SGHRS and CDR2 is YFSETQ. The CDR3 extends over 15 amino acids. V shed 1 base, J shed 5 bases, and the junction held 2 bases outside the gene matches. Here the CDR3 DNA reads TGCGCCAGCAGCTTGTTGGGACTAGCGGACAATGAGCAGTTCTTC. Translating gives CASSLLGLADNEQFF.

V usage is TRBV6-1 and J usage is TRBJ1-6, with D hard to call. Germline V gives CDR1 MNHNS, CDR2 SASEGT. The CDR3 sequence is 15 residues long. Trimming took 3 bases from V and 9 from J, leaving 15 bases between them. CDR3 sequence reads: CASSEAPLDASPLHF. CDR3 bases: TGTGCCAGCAGTGAGGCCCCCCTTGATGCTTCACCCCTCCACTTT.

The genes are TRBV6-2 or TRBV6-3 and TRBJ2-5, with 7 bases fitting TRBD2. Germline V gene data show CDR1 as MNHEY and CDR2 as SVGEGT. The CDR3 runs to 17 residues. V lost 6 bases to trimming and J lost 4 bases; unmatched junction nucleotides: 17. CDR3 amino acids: CASSHTPGSGIRETQYF. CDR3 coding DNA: TGTGCCAGCAGCCACACCCCAGGGAGCGGGATACGAGAGACCCAGTACTTC.

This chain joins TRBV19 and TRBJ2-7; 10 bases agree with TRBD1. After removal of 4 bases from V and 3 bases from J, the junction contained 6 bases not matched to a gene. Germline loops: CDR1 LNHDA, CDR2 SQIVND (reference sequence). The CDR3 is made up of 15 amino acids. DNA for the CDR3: TGTGCCAGTAGTACGACGGGACAGGGGATCTACGAGCAGTACTTC. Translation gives CASSTTGQGIYEQYF. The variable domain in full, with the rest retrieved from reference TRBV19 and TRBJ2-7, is DGGITQSPKYLFRKEGQNVTLSCEQNLNHDAMYWYRQDPGQGLRLIYYSQIVNDFQKGDIAEGYSVSREKKESFPLTVTSAQKNPTAFYLCASSTTGQGIYEQYFGPGTRLTVT.

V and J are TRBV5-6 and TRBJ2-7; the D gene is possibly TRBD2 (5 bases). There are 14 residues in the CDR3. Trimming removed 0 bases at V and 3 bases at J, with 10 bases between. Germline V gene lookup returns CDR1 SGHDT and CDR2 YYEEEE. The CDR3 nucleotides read TGTGCCAGCAGCTTGGAGGAGGCGTACTACGAGCAGTACTTC. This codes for CASSLEEAYYEQYF.

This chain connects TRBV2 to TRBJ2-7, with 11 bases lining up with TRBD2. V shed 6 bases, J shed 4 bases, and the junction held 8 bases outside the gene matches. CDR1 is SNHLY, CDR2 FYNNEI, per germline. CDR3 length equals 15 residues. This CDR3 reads CASRDEVAGGYEQYF. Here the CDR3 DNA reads TGTGCCAGCAGGGACGAAGTAGCGGGAGGGTACGAGCAGTACTTC.

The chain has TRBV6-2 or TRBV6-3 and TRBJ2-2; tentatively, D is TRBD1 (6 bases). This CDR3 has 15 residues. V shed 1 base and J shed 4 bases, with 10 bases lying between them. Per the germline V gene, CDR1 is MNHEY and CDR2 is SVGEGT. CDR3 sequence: CASSYYQGITGELFF. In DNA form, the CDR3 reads TGTGCCAGCAGTTACTATCAGGGGATCACCGGGGAGCTGTTTTTT.

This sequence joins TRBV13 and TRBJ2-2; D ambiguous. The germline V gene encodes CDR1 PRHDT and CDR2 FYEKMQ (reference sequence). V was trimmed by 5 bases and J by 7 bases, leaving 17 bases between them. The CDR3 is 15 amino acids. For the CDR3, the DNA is TGTGCCAGCAGCCCCCCGGGTCGGTCGGGCGGGGAGCTGTTTTTT. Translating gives CASSPPGRSGGELFF. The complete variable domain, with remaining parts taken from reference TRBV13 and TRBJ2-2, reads AAGVIQSPRHLIKEKRETATLKCYPIPRHDTVYWYQQGPGQDPQFLISFYEKMQSDKGSIPDRFSAQQFSDYHSELNMSSLELGDSALYFCASSPPGRSGGELFFGEGSRLTVL.

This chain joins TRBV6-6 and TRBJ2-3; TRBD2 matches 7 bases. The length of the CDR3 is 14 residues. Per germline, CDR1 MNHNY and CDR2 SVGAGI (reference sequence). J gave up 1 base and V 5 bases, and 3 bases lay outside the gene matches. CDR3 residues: CASSPSGGTDTQYF. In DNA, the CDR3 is TGTGCCAGCAGTCCGAGCGGGGGCACAGATACGCAGTATTTT.